These 10 T cell receptor beta chains originate from one sample sequenced in a study of blood T cell repertoires in COVID-19. Sequenced by immunoSEQ multiplex PCR; TCRdb stores in-frame clones only, minus some. The sample contains about 220,000 clones, 65% to 90% of which appear only once. Sequenced: peripheral blood. These receptor sequences come from a woman between 70 and 85 years old with COVID-19, enrolled during active disease.

This chain uses TRBV5-1 with TRBJ2-1; D might be TRBD2 (5 bases). The V gene's germline CDR1 is SGHRS and CDR2 YFSETQ. Trimming cost V 3 bases and J 10 bases, with 17 bases left between them. The CDR3 contains 14 residues. CDR3 protein: CASSSDGIRGEQFF. The DNA of the CDR3 is TGCGCCAGCAGCTCGGACGGAATTAGAGGGGAGCAGTTCTTC.

This clone was detected a few times. The chain uses TRBV4-1 and TRBJ1-6, with 8 positions matching TRBD1. The V segment lost 0 bases and the J segment 8 bases; nucleotides outside the gene matches: 3. The CDR3 is 15 amino acids. CDR1 is MGHRA, CDR2 YSYEKL, per germline. The CDR3 DNA follows: TGCGCCAGCAGCCAAGACGGACAGGGAGATTCACCCCTCCACTTT. Translated: CASSQDGQGDSPLHF.

The rearrangement uses TRBV9 and TRBJ2-1, with 8 bases identical to TRBD1. This CDR3 contains 16 residues. The junction had 7 bases not matched to a gene; V was cut back by 0 bases and J by 5 bases. Germline CDR1 and CDR2: SGDLS and YYNGEE. CDR3 DNA sequence: TGTGCCAGCAGCGTAGGGTCAGGGGGCATCAACAATGAGCAGTTCTTC. Its translation is CASSVGSGGINNEQFF.

The rearrangement uses TRBV7-6 and TRBJ1-4, with D perhaps matching TRBD1 (5 bases). This CDR3 region has 15 residues. V was clipped by 6 bases and J by 8 bases, with 19 bases between them. CDR1 SGHVS and CDR2 FNYEAQ come from the germline V gene. CDR3 DNA sequence: TGTGCCAGCAGGACAGCAATCGGGGGAAAAGAAAAACTGTTTTTT. Protein product: CASRTAIGGKEKLFF.

The V gene is TRBV5-1, the J gene TRBJ1-2; a possible D gene is TRBD1 (5 bases). Germline CDR1 reads SGHRS; CDR2 reads YFSETQ. There are 15 residues in the CDR3. Trimming took off 0 bases at V and 7 bases at J, with 16 bases between the two ends. The CDR3 DNA reads as TGCGCCAGCAGCTTGGCCGGACAACAAGGCGGTGGCTACACCTTC. Residues: CASSLAGQQGGGYTF.

This clone was seen a single time. The chain links TRBV3-1 (or the pseudogene TRBV3-2) to TRBJ1-2; D ambiguous. The germline gives CDR1 LGHDT, CDR2 YNNKEL (reference sequence). V was cut by 7 bases and J by 1 base, with 16 bases left in between. The CDR3 totals 15 residues. CDR3 nucleotide sequence: TGTGCCAGCAACAACCCCGGCGGTTTTAACTATGGCTACACCTTC. It specifies CASNNPGGFNYGYTF.

V gene TRBV9 combines with J gene TRBJ1-2, with D hard to call. Germline V lookup: CDR1 SGDLS, CDR2 YYNGEE. V was pared by 4 bases and J by 5 bases, with 15 bases between. This CDR3 has 14 amino acids. The CDR3 region is CASSSSPDSYGYTF. The DNA for the CDR3 is TGTGCCAGCAGCTCAAGCCCCGATTCTTATGGCTACACCTTC.

V usage is TRBV5-6 and J usage is TRBJ2-1; 7 bases fit TRBD1. The trim removed 5 bases at V and 1 base at J, leaving 6 bases unmatched. Germline CDR1 and CDR2: SGHDT and YYEEEE. The CDR3 length is 15 residues. This CDR3 is CASRAGTESYNEQFF. The DNA of the CDR3 is TGTGCCAGCAGGGCCGGGACAGAGTCCTACAATGAGCAGTTCTTC.

The genes are TRBV15 and TRBJ1-2; no reliable D call. V was clipped by 0 bases and J by 6 bases, with 17 bases between them. The CDR3 length is 16 residues. The germline V gene encodes CDR1 LNHNV and CDR2 YYDKDF (reference sequence). CDR3 in DNA: TGTGCCACCAGCAGAGATGGGAGGCTCCTCGGGAATGGCTACACCTTC. This gives the protein CATSRDGRLLGNGYTF.

The rearrangement links TRBV3-1 (or the pseudogene TRBV3-2) to TRBJ2-7; TRBD2 aligns across 9 bases. This CDR3 contains 17 residues. Looked up from germline, CDR1 is LGHDT and CDR2 is YNNKEL (reference sequence). The V segment lost 0 bases and the J segment 6 bases; nucleotides outside the gene matches: 12. The CDR3 DNA is TGTGCCAGCAGCCAAGATGGAGTCGCCAGCGGGAGGTTCGAGCAGTACTTC. As protein: CASSQDGVASGRFEQYF.